This T cell receptor (beta chain) was recovered during a study of PD-1 blockade in classical Hodgkin lymphoma. Study-level information: On a schedule of every 2 weeks, patients received nivolumab 3 mg/kg intravenously.

V dropped 1 base and J dropped 4 bases, with 3 bases sitting between them. CDR3 length: 12 amino acids. Germline assignment: CDR1 LNHNV and CDR2 YYDKDF (reference sequence). Comments on this clone: Its cognate antigen is unknown.

Study findings and constraints: Patients who began taking nivolumab under 1 year after ASCT were left out. While CD8+ TCR diversity did not rise significantly by C4D1, CD4+ TCR diversity did.

The data were produced by immunoSEQ multiplex PCR, yet TCRdb's version contains in-frame clones alone and is incomplete. The table shows around 93,000 clones, with approximately 78% occurring only once. Time point noted: cycle 4 day 1 (C4D1), after 6 weeks of nivolumab. Brentuximab vedotin exposure varied among the patients, all of whom had relapsed after autologous stem cell transplantation. Here the sequenced sample was peripheral blood mononuclear cells (PBMCs), taken before the fourth cycle of nivolumab. The chain recombines TRBV15 with TRBJ2-3; D call uncertain. This receptor was identified in a human donor with classical Hodgkin lymphoma. DNA for the CDR3: TGTGCCACCAGCAGAGTAGCAGATACGCAGTATTTT. Its protein product is CATSRVADTQYF. The full variable domain, rest sourced from reference TRBV15 and TRBJ2-3, is DAMVIQNPRYQVTQFGKPVTLSCSQTLNHNVMYWYQQKSSQAPKLLFHYYDKDFNNEADTPDNFQSRRPNTSFCFLDIRSPGLGDTAMYLCATSRVADTQYFGPGTRLTVL.